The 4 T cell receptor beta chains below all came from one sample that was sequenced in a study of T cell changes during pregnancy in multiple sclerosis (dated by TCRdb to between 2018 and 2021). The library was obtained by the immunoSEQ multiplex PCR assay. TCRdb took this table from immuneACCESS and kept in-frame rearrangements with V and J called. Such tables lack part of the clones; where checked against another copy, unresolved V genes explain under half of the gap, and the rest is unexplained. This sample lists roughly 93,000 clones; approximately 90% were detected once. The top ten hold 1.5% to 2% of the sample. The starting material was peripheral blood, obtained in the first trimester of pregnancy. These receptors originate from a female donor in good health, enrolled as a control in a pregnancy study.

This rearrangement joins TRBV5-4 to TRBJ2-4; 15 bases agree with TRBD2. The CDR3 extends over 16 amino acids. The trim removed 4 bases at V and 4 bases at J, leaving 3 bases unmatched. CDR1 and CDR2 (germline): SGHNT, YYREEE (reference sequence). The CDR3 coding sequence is TGTGCCAGCAGCCTCGGGACTAGCGGGGGGAAAAACATTCAGTACTTC. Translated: CASSLGTSGGKNIQYF.

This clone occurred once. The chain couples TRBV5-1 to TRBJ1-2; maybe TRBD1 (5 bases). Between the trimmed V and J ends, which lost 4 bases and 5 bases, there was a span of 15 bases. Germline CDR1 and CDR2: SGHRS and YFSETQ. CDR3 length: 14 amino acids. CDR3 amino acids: CASSKQTVEYGYTF. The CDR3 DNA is TGCGCCAGCAGCAAACAGACAGTCGAGTATGGCTACACCTTC.

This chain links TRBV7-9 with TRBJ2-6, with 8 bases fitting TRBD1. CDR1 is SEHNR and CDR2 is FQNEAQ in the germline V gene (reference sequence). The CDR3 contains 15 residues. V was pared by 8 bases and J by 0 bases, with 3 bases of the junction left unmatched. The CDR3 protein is CASSGGRSGANVLTF. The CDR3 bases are TGTGCCAGCTCAGGGGGCCGCTCTGGGGCCAACGTCCTGACTTTC.

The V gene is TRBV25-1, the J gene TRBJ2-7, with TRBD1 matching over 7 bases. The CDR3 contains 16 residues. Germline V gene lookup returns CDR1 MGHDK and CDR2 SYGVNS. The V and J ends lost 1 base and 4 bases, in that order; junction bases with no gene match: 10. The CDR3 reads CASSEFPKGGWYEQYF. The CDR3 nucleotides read TGTGCCAGCAGTGAATTTCCGAAAGGGGGCTGGTACGAGCAGTACTTC.